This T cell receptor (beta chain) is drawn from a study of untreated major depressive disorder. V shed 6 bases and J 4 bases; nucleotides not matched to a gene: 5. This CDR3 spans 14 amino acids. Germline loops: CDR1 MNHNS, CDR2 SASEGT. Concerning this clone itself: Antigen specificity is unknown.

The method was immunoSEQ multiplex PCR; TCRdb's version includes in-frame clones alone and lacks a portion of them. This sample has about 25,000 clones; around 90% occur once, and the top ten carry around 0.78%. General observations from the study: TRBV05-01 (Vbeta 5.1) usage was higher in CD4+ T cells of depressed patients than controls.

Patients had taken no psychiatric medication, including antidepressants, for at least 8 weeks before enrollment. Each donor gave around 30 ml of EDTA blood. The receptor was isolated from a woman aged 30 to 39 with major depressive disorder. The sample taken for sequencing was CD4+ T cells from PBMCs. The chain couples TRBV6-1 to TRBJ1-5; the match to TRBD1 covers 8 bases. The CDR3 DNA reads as TGTGCCAGCAGCGGACAGGGAGAGAATCAGCCCCAGCATTTT. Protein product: CASSGQGENQPQHF.